Sequencing of this TCR beta chain was carried out in a study of cytomegalovirus exposure and HLA in healthy donors. Overall study context: The study placed 80% to 90% of its approximately 400 genotyped donors in the Caucasian-associated ancestry cluster.

On this clone itself: The antigen is unknown.

V lost 2 bases and J lost 4; bases outside the gene matches: 9. Germline V lookup: CDR1 MNHEY, CDR2 SMNVEV (reference sequence). The length of the CDR3 is 17 residues. The study, taken as a whole, reports: Investigators reported fewer than 200 TCR beta chains as tied to cytomegalovirus. It was only CMV serostatus that was available as immune exposure information. Among donors in an Asian-associated ancestry cluster, a later analysis reportedly found fewer N-insertions than the roughly 610-donor mean.

In the PCR, 60 Vbeta and 13 Jbeta primers were used. Some clones are missing from TCRdb's copy, which holds only in-frame ones; the method was immunoSEQ multiplex PCR. The sample lists approximately 150,000 clones, about 80% occurring once. What was sequenced was PBMCs. The gene calls are TRBV27 and TRBJ1-1; 11 bases line up with TRBD1. This clonotype originated in a woman aged 50 to 65 in good health and CMV-seronegative. The CDR3 is CASSLGRPGQGGTEAFF. DNA of the CDR3: TGTGCCAGCAGTTTAGGCCGCCCGGGACAGGGGGGCACTGAAGCTTTCTTT.